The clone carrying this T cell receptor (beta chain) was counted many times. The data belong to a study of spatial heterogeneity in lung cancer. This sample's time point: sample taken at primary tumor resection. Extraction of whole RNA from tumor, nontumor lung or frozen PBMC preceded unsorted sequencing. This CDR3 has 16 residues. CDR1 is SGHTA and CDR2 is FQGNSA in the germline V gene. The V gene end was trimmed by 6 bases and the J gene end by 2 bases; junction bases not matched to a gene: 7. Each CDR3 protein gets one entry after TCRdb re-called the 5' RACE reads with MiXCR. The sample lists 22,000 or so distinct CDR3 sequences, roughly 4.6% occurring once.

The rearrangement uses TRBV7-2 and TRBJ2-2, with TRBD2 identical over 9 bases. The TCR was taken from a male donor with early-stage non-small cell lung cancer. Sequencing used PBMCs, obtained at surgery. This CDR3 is CASSLSGGTNTGELFF. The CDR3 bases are TGTGCCAGCAGTTTAAGCGGGGGGACTAACACCGGGGAGCTGTTTTTT.